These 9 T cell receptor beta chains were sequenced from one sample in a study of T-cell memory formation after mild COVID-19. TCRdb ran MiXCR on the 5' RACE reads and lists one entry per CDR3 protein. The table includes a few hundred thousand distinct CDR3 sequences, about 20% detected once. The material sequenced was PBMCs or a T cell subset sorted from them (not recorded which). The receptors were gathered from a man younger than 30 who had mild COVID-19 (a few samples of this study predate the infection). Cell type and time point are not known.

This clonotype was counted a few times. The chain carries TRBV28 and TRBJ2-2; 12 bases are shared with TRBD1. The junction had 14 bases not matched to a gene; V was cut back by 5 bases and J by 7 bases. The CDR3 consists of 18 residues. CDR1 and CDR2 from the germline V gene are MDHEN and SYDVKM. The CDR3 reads CASSLWGGQGARDGELFF. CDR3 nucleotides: TGTGCCAGCAGTCTTTGGGGGGGACAGGGGGCGCGCGACGGGGAGCTGTTTTTT.

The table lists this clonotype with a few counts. In DNA, the CDR3 is TGTGCCAGCAGCCAAGGGACGGTGAACACTGAAGCTTTCTTT. This codes for CASSQGTVNTEAFF. This rearrangement joins TRBV3-1 to TRBJ1-1; D gene unclear. Germline CDR1 is LGHDT and CDR2 is YNNKEL (reference sequence). The CDR3 is 14 residues long. Trimming pared 1 base from V and 0 bases from J, leaving 6 bases between. Complete variable domain (other parts from reference TRBV3-1 and TRBJ1-1): DTAVSQTPKYLVTQMGNDKSIKCEQNLGHDTMYWYKQDSKKFLKIMFSYNNKELIINETVPNRFSPKSPDKAHLNLHINSLELGDSAVYFCASSQGTVNTEAFFGQGTRLTVV.

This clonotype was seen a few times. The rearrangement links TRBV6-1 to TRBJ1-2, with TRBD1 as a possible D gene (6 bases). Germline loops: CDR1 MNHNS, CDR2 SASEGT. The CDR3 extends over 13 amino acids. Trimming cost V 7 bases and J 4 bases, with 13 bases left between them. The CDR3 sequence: CASNPGAGYGYTF. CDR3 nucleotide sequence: TGTGCCAGCAATCCGGGGGCTGGCTATGGCTACACCTTC.

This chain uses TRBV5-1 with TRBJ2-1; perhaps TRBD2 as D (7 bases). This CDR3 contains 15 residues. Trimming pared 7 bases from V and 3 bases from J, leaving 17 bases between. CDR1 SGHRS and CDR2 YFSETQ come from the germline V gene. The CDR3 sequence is CASGYGGGDYNEQFF. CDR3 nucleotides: TGCGCCAGCGGGTACGGCGGGGGCGACTACAATGAGCAGTTCTTC.

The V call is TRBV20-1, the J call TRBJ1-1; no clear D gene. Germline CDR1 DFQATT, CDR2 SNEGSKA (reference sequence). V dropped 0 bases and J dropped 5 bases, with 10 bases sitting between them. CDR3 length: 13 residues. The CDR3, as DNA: TGCAGTGCTAGAGATAGGGAGGTGACTGAAGCTTTCTTT. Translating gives CSARDREVTEAFF.

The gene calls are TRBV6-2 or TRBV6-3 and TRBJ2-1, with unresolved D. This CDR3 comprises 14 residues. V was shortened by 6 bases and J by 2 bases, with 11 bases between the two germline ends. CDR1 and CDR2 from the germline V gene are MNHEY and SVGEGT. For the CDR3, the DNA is TGTGCCAGCAGCGCAGTGGTACCCTACAATGAGCAGTTCTTC. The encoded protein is CASSAVVPYNEQFF.

The CDR3 loop reads CASSAEGVATEAFF. DNA of the CDR3: TGTGCCAGCAGTGCCGAGGGGGTTGCCACTGAAGCTTTCTTT. The chain combines TRBV6-4 with TRBJ1-1; D may be TRBD1 (6 bases). Germline values: CDR1 MRHNA, CDR2 SNTAGT. CDR3 length: 14 amino acids. Trimming shortened V by 4 bases and J by 4 bases, and 13 bases separated the two germline ends.

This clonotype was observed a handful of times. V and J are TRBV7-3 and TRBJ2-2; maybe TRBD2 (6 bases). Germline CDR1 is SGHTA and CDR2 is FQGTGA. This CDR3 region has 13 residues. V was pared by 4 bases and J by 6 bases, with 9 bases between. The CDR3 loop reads CASSWRDAGELFF. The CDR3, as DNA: TGTGCCAGCAGCTGGAGGGACGCCGGGGAGCTGTTTTTT.

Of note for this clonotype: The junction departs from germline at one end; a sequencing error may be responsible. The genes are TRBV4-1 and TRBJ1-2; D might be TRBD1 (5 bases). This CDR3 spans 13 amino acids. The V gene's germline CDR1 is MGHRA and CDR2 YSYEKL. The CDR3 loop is CDSSQASGNGYTF. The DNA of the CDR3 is TGCGACAGCAGCCAAGCGTCAGGGAATGGCTACACCTTC.